A single sample is the source of the 18 T cell receptor beta chains below, sequenced in a study of control samples from healthy donors and cancer patients. The assay was immunoSEQ multiplex PCR, and TCRdb's table has in-frame clones only and misses some. The sample records under 90,000 clones, approximately 92% being singletons. Sequencing was carried out using blood. Every receptor here comes from a woman aged 55-69 years in good health.

The V call is TRBV5-1, the J call TRBJ1-1, with D uncertain. V was cut by 9 bases and J by 1 base, with 16 bases left in between. The CDR3 sequence is 14 residues long. CDR1 SGHRS and CDR2 YFSETQ come from the germline V gene. CDR3 sequence: CATKTVTQNTEAFF. As DNA, the CDR3 is TGCGCCACCAAAACCGTAACACAGAACACTGAAGCTTTCTTT.

The chain recombines TRBV5-6 with TRBJ1-3, with D hard to call. Trimming cost V 0 bases and J 0 bases, with 7 bases left between them. The CDR3 sequence is 15 residues long. Germline CDR1 SGHDT, CDR2 YYEEEE. CDR3 in DNA: TGTGCCAGCAGCTTGGGGTGGATCTCTGGAAACACCATATATTTT. Its protein product is CASSLGWISGNTIYF.

The chain is built from TRBV6-5 and TRBJ1-1, with TRBD1 matching 7 bases. This CDR3 is built from 12 residues. The V segment lost 6 bases and the J segment 4 bases; nucleotides outside the gene matches: 2. Germline V gives CDR1 MNHEY, CDR2 SVGAGI. The CDR3 loop is CASRTGRTEAFF. CDR3 DNA sequence: TGTGCCAGCAGGACAGGGCGCACTGAAGCTTTCTTT.

The chain uses TRBV28 and TRBJ2-5; 8 bases are shared with TRBD2. This CDR3 contains 15 residues. J was trimmed by 1 base and V by 4 bases; bases with no gene match: 5. Looked up from germline, CDR1 is MDHEN and CDR2 is SYDVKM. For the CDR3, the DNA is TGTGCCAGCAGTTCAGCCGGGACTAGCCAAGAGACCCAGTACTTC. Translating gives CASSSAGTSQETQYF.

The CDR3 region has the DNA TGTGCCAGCAGTTTACGTTCGGGACAGGGGGTCAATGAGCAGTTCTTC. Protein product: CASSLRSGQGVNEQFF. The chain has TRBV27 and TRBJ2-1; 11 bases match TRBD1. With 2 bases clipped from V and 6 bases from J, the junction kept 6 bases outside the gene matches. Germline V lookup: CDR1 MNHEY, CDR2 SMNVEV (reference sequence). The CDR3 is 16 amino acids.

The CDR3 here is CASSLAPPRETQYF. In nucleotides, the CDR3 is TGTGCCAGCAGCTTAGCGCCACCGAGGGAGACCCAGTACTTC. The chain links TRBV11-2 to TRBJ2-5; D unclear. V dropped 1 base and J dropped 5 bases, with 11 bases sitting between them. Germline V gives CDR1 SGHAT, CDR2 FQNNGV. The CDR3 extends over 14 amino acids.

J is TRBJ2-5 and V is TRBV7-9; possible D gene TRBD2, 5 bases. Per the germline V gene, CDR1 is SEHNR and CDR2 is FQNEAQ (reference sequence). This CDR3 region has 13 residues. V lost 6 bases to trimming and J lost 6 bases, with 14 bases between them. CDR3: CASSRETLKTQYF. In nucleotides, the CDR3 is TGTGCCAGCAGTCGGGAAACGCTGAAGACCCAGTACTTC.

This chain joins TRBV6-5 and TRBJ2-5; 8 bases agree with TRBD1. J was trimmed by 4 bases and V by 6 bases; bases with no gene match: 4. This CDR3 has 13 amino acids. Germline CDR1 MNHEY, CDR2 SVGAGI. CDR3 DNA: TGTGCCAGCAGCCAGACAGGGGCAGAGACCCAGTACTTC. Translation: CASSQTGAETQYF.

In this sample, this clone turned up once. The chain has TRBV7-2 and TRBJ2-5; 11 bases map to TRBD1. CDR1 is SGHTA, CDR2 FQGNSA, per germline. The trim removed 5 bases at V and 6 bases at J, leaving 5 bases unmatched. This CDR3 has 14 residues. CDR3 coding DNA: TGTGCCAGCAGCCAAGGACAGGGGGCGAAGACCCAGTACTTC. Its protein product is CASSQGQGAKTQYF.

This chain connects TRBV11-3 to TRBJ1-1; TRBD1 might be the D (5 bases). Germline V gene lookup returns CDR1 SGHNT and CDR2 YENEEA. There are 13 residues in the CDR3. V lost 11 bases and J 3 bases, leaving 16 bases between the germline ends. The CDR3 is CASSWGWDTEAFF. The DNA of the CDR3 is TGTGCCTCCTCGTGGGGCTGGGACACTGAAGCTTTCTTT.

The chain joins TRBV6-5 to TRBJ2-1; 8 bases fit TRBD2. Trimming at V came to 10 bases and at J to 6 bases, leaving 11 bases not matched to a gene. Germline V gives CDR1 MNHEY, CDR2 SVGAGI. The CDR3 extends over 14 amino acids. This CDR3 reads CATSRGRISNEQFF. The CDR3 DNA reads TGTGCCACGTCCCGCGGGAGGATTTCCAATGAGCAGTTCTTC.

The chain links TRBV7-2 to TRBJ1-1; TRBD1 aligns across 8 bases. CDR1 is SGHTA, CDR2 FQGNSA, per germline. J was trimmed by 4 bases and V by 1 base; bases with no gene match: 8. This CDR3 is built from 16 residues. The CDR3 DNA reads as TGTGCCAGCAGCTTAGGGGCTTATACAGGGGGCACTGAAGCTTTCTTT. Protein product: CASSLGAYTGGTEAFF.

This chain joins TRBV6-2 or TRBV6-3 and TRBJ2-6; unclear D gene. Germline CDR1 reads MNHEY; CDR2 reads SVGEGT. The CDR3 consists of 13 residues. Trimming took off 2 bases at V and 15 bases at J, with 14 bases between the two ends. In nucleotides, the CDR3 is TGTGCCAGCAGTTACGCGAGGACCACTACCCTGACTTTC. This codes for CASSYARTTTLTF.

The rearrangement links TRBV3-1 (or the pseudogene TRBV3-2) to TRBJ1-1, with D unresolved. Trimming left V 1 base short and J 7 bases short, with 7 bases between. This CDR3 is built from 12 residues. In germline, CDR1 is LGHDT, CDR2 YNNKEL (reference sequence). CDR3 region: CASSQGEVEAFF. The CDR3 nucleotides read TGTGCCAGCAGCCAAGGGGAAGTTGAAGCTTTCTTT.

The V gene is TRBV27, the J gene TRBJ1-1; D might be TRBD1 (5 bases). The CDR3 consists of 13 residues. V was pared by 6 bases and J by 5 bases, with 13 bases between. CDR1 MNHEY and CDR2 SMNVEV come from the germline V gene (reference sequence). In DNA form, the CDR3 reads TGTGCCAGCAGCCAAAGACAGTTAACTGAAGCTTTCTTT. This sequence encodes CASSQRQLTEAFF.

The V call is TRBV19, the J call TRBJ1-5, with D uncertain. V lost 3 bases and J 6 bases, leaving 9 bases between the germline ends. The germline V gene has CDR1 LNHDA and CDR2 SQIVND (reference sequence). CDR3 length: 13 residues. CDR3 sequence: CASSMERAQPQHF. CDR3 DNA sequence: TGTGCCAGTAGTATGGAAAGGGCTCAGCCCCAGCATTTT. The full variable domain, with the rest looked up from reference TRBV19 and TRBJ1-5, is DGGITQSPKYLFRKEGQNVTLSCEQNLNHDAMYWYRQDPGQGLRLIYYSQIVNDFQKGDIAEGYSVSREKKESFPLTVTSAQKNPTAFYLCASSMERAQPQHFGDGTRLSIL.

J is TRBJ1-5 and V is TRBV6-2 or TRBV6-3, with 10 bases lining up with TRBD1. Trimming cost V 6 bases and J 7 bases; bases outside gene matches: 6. The CDR3 covers 14 residues. The germline CDR1 and CDR2 sequences are MNHEY and SVGEGT. CDR3 nucleotides: TGTGCCAGCAGCCCGACAGGGGGCGGGCAGCCCCAGCATTTT. Its protein is CASSPTGGGQPQHF.

V usage is TRBV5-1 and J usage is TRBJ1-3; D remains unclear. Deletions cut 0 bases from V and 2 bases from J, with 6 bases between. The CDR3 is 14 amino acids. Germline CDR1 is SGHRS and CDR2 is YFSETQ. The DNA for the CDR3 is TGCGCCAGCAGCTTGGAACAGCCTGGAAACACCATATATTTT. Translated, it gives CASSLEQPGNTIYF.